This section outlines one T cell receptor (beta chain) sequence together with its context. Participants came from about 23 US areas, aged about 18 to 100 years. Before being deemed recovered, Cohort 3 donors had two negative PCRs, clearance, or symptom resolution. This sample was taken from a study of blood T cell repertoires in COVID-19. Original processing methods: Researchers report that nucleated cell counts were estimated from reference gene primer amplification. Generated by immunoSEQ multiplex PCR, the TCRdb table keeps only in-frame clones and is missing some. The V and J calls and clone size are taken from that table; D and trimming were inferred from the DNA. The sample has approximately 300,000 clones; over 85% are singletons. V was clipped by 3 bases and J by 7 bases; unmatched bases: 3. The CDR3 has 13 residues. Looked up from germline, CDR1 is LNHDA and CDR2 is SQIVND (reference sequence).

V gene TRBV19 combines with J gene TRBJ2-1, with 7 nucleotides matching TRBD2. The specimen was PBMCs or T cells enriched from blood (not recorded which). The receptor comes from a man aged 55 to 69 who had recovered from COVID-19. CDR3 DNA: TGTGCCAGTAGTATGGGGGGGTCGAATGAGCAGTTCTTC. Its protein is CASSMGGSNEQFF.